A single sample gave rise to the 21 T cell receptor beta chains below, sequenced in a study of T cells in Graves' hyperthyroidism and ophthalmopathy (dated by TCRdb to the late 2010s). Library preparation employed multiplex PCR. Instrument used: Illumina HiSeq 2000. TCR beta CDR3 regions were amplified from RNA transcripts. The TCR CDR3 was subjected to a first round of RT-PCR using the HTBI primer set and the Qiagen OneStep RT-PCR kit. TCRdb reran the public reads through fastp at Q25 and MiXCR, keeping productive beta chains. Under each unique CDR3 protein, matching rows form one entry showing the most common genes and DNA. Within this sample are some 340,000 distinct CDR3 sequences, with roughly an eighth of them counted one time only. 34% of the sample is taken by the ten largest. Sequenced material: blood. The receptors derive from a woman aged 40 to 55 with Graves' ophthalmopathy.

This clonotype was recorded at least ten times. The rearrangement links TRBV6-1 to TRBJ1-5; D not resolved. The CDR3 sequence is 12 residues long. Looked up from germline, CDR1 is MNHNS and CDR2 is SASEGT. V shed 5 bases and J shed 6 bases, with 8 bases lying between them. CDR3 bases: TGTGCCAGCAGTCCGGACCTTCAGCCCCAGCATTTT. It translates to CASSPDLQPQHF.

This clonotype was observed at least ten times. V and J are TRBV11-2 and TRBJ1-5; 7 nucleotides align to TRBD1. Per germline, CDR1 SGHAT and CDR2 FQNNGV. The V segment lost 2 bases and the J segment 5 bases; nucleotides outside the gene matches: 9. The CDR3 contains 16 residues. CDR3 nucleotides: TGTGCCAGCAGCTTAATAGGCAGGGGGGCCCATCAGCCCCAGCATTTT. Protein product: CASSLIGRGAHQPQHF.

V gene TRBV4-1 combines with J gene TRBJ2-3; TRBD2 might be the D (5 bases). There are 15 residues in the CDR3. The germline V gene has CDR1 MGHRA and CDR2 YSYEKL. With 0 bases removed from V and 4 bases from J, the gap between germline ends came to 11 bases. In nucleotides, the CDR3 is TGCGCCAGCAGCCAAGAAATTGCGAGGGCAGATACGCAGTATTTT. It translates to CASSQEIARADTQYF.

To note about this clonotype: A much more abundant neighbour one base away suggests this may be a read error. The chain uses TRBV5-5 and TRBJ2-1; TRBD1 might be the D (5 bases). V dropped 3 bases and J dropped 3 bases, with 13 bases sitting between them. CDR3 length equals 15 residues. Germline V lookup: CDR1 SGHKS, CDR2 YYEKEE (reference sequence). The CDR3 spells CASSSGRVHYNEQFF. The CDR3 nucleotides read TGTGCCAGCAGCTCGGGCAGGGTCCACTACAATGAGCAGTTCTTC. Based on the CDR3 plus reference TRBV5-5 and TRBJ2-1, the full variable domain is DAGVTQSPTHLIKTRGQQVTLRCSPISGHKSVSWYQQVLGQGPQFIFQYYEKEERGRGNFPDRFSARQFPNYSSELNVNALLLGDSALYLCASSSGRVHYNEQFFGPGTRLTVL.

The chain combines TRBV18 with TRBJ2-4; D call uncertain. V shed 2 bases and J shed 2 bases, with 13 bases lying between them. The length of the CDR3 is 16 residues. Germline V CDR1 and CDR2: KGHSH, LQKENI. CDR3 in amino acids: CASSPEGRKTKNIQYF. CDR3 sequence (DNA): TGTGCCAGCTCACCAGAAGGTCGGAAAACCAAAAACATTCAGTACTTC.

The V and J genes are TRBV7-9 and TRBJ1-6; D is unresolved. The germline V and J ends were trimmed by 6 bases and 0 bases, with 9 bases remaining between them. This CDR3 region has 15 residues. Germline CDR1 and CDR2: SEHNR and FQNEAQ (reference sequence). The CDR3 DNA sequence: TGTGCCAGCAGTTGGGCGAGCTCCTATAATTCACCCCTCCACTTT. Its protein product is CASSWASSYNSPLHF.

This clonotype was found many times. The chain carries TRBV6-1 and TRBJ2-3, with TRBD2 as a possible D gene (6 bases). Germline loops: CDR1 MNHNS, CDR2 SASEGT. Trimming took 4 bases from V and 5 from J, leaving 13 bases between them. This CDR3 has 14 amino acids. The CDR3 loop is CASSVGGAGDTQYF. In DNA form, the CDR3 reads TGTGCCAGCAGTGTGGGCGGGGCCGGAGATACGCAGTATTTT.

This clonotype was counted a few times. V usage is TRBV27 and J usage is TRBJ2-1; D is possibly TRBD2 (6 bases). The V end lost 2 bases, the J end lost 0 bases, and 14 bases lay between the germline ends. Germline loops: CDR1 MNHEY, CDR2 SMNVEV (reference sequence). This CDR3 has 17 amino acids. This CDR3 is CASSLEYGGSSYNEQFF. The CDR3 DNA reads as TGTGCCAGCAGTTTAGAGTATGGAGGGTCCTCCTACAATGAGCAGTTCTTC.

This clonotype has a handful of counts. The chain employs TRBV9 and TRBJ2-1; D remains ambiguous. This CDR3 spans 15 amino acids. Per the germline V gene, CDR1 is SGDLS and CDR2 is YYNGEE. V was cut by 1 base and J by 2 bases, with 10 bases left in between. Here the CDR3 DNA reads TGTGCCAGCAGCGTAATAGGTGGGGCCTACAATGAGCAGTTCTTC. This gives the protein CASSVIGGAYNEQFF.

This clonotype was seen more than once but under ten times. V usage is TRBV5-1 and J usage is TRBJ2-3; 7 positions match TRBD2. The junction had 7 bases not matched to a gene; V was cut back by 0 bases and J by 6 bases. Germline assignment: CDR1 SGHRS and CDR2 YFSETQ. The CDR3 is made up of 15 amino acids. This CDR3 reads CASSLASGGPDTQYF. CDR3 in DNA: TGCGCCAGCAGCTTGGCCTCGGGGGGTCCGGATACGCAGTATTTT.

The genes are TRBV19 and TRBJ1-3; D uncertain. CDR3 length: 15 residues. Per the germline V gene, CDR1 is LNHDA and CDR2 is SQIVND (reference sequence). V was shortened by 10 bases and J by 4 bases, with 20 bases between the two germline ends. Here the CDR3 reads CATSPGTRSGNTIYF. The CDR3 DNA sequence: TGTGCCACCTCGCCGGGTACCAGATCGGGAAACACCATATATTTT.

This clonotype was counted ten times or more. For the CDR3, the DNA is TGTGCTAGTGGTTTAGGACGTACTGCTACGCAGTATTTT. It translates to CASGLGRTATQYF. The chain recombines TRBV12-5 with TRBJ2-3; D is unclear. The CDR3 totals 13 residues. V lost 3 bases, J lost 8 bases, and 12 bases lay in between. Germline loops: CDR1 LGHNT, CDR2 FRNRAP. Supplemented by reference TRBV12-5 and TRBJ2-3, the full variable domain reads DARVTQTPRHKVTEMGQEVTMRCQPILGHNTVFWYRQTMMQGLELLAYFRNRAPLDDSGMPKDRFSAEMPDATLATLKIQPSEPRDSAVYFCASGLGRTATQYFGPGTRLTVL.

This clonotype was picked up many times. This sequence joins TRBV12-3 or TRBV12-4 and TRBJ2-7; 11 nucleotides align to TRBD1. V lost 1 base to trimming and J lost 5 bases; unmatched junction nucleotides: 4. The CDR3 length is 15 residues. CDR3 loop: CASSLEGTGGNEQYF. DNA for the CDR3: TGTGCCAGCAGTTTAGAGGGGACAGGGGGGAACGAGCAGTACTTC.

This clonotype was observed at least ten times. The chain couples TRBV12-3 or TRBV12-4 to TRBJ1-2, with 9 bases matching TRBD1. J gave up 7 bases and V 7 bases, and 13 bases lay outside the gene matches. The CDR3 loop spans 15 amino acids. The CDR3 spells CASKLRDREVSGYTF. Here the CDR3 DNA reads TGTGCCAGCAAACTAAGGGACAGGGAAGTTTCTGGCTACACCTTC.

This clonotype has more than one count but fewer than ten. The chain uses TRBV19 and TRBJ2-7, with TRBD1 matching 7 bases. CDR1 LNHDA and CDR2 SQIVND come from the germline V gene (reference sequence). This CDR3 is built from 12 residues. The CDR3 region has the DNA TGTGCTACCGGGACAGCCACCTACGAGCAGTACTTC. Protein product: CATGTATYEQYF.

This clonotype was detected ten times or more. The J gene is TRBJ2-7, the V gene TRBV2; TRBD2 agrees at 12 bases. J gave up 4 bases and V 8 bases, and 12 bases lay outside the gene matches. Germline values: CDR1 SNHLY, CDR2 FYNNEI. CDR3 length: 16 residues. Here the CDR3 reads CASLTSGRNHAYEQYF. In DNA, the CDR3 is TGTGCCAGCTTGACTAGCGGGAGAAATCATGCATACGAGCAGTACTTC.

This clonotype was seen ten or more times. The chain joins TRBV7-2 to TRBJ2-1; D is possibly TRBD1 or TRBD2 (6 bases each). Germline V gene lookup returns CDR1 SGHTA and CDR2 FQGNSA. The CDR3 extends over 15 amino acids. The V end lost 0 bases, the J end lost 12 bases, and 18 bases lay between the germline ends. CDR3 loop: CASSLARMGGPSQFF. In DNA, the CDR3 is TGTGCCAGCAGCTTAGCGAGGATGGGGGGCCCATCGCAGTTCTTC.

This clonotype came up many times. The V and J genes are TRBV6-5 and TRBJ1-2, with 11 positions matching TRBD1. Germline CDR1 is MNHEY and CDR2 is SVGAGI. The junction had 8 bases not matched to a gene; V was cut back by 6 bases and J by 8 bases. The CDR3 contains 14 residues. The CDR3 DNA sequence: TGTGCCAGCAGCCCCGGGACAGGGGGAAGGGGCTACACCTTC. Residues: CASSPGTGGRGYTF.

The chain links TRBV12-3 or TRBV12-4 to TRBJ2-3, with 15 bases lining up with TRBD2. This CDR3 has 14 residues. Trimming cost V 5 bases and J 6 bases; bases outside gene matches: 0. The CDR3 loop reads CASSGTSGRDTQYF. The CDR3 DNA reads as TGTGCCAGCAGTGGGACTAGCGGGAGGGATACGCAGTATTTT.

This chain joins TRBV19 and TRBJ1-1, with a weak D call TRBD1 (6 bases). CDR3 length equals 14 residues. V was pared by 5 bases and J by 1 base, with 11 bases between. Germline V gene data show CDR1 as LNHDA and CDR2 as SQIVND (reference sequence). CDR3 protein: CASSVRGANTEAFF. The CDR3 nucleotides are TGTGCCAGTAGTGTCCGGGGGGCGAACACTGAAGCTTTCTTT.

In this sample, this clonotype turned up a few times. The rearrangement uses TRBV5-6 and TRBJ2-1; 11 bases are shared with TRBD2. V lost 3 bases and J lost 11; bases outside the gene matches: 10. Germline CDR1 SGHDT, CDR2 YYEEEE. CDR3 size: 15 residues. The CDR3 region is CASSSGLAGGIQQFF. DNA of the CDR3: TGTGCCAGCAGCTCGGGCCTAGCGGGGGGTATTCAGCAGTTCTTC.